This TCR beta chain was captured in a study of T cells after yellow fever vaccination. The wider study: Where fractions had low cell numbers, libraries were prepared from them with the SMART-Seq v4 Ultra Low Input RNA kit. Points from the study as a whole: Subsequent to the booster, the majority of primary-vaccination clones reappeared (under 98% CD4, 70% to 90% CD8). Abundant clonotypes from the bulk population could get into FACS-sorted repertoires as contaminants. Overlap between CD4 and CD8 compartments was detected for a small share of clonotypes.

Regarding this clonotype: Its specificity is unknown.

MiXCR, run by TCRdb on the 5' RACE reads, gives a single entry per CDR3 protein. The table records around 500,000 distinct CDR3 sequences, just over 20% of them present only once. Germline V gene sequence: CDR1 LNHNV, CDR2 YYDKDF (reference sequence). Germline trimming cut 6 bases from V and 8 bases from J; bases unmatched to any gene: 12. The CDR3 loop spans 14 amino acids. This receptor was taken from a man younger than 35 who received the YFV17D yellow fever vaccine. The rearrangement links TRBV15 to TRBJ1-2; 7 bases align to TRBD1. The specimen comprised PBMCs, sampled approximately 22 days after the first yellow fever vaccination. In nucleotides, the CDR3 is TGTGCCACCAGGACGAATCGACAGGGAAGCGGCTACACCTTC. It yields the protein CATRTNRQGSGYTF.